Below, 23 T cell receptor beta chains from the same sample are listed, as sequenced in a study of cytomegalovirus exposure and HLA in healthy donors. Primers: 60 Vbeta forward and 13 Jbeta reverse. TCRdb's table, derived via immunoSEQ multiplex PCR, lists solely in-frame clones and lacks some. The sample consists of about 160,000 clones, 76% of them appearing once. The sequenced material came from PBMCs. The origin of the receptors is a man in his sixties in good health and CMV-seronegative.

This clone has more than one count but fewer than ten. The rearrangement links TRBV5-1 to TRBJ2-5; 7 positions agree with TRBD2. CDR1 and CDR2 (germline): SGHRS, YFSETQ. After removal of 4 bases from V and 7 bases from J, the junction contained 16 bases not matched to a gene. This CDR3 region has 16 residues. The CDR3 reads CASSPYLTGGRVTQYF. The CDR3 DNA reads TGCGCCAGCAGCCCTTACCTCACGGGGGGTCGGGTGACCCAGTACTTC. Filled out from reference TRBV5-1 and TRBJ2-5, the complete variable domain reads KAGVTQTPRYLIKTRGQQVTLSCSPISGHRSVSWYQQTPGQGLQFLFEYFSETQRNKGNFPGRFSGRQFSNSRSEMNVSTLELGDSALYLCASSPYLTGGRVTQYFGPGTRLLVL.

This chain connects TRBV30 to TRBJ2-4, with 7 bases identical to TRBD1. The germline V gene has CDR1 GTSNPN and CDR2 SVGIG (reference sequence). The CDR3 totals 12 residues. V lost 5 bases, J lost 9 bases, and 7 bases stayed unmatched. The CDR3 loop is CAWDARGSIQYF. The DNA of the CDR3 is TGTGCCTGGGACGCCAGGGGGAGCATTCAGTACTTC.

The genes are TRBV4-1 and TRBJ1-3, with TRBD1 as a possible D gene (6 bases). Germline CDR1 MGHRA, CDR2 YSYEKL. The CDR3 contains 14 residues. V was cut by 4 bases and J by 3 bases, with 10 bases left in between. The CDR3 sequence is CASSRRGFGNTIYF. DNA for the CDR3: TGCGCCAGCAGCCGAAGGGGGTTTGGAAACACCATATATTTT.

This chain links TRBV27 with TRBJ2-2; 15 bases are shared with TRBD2. Germline V CDR1 and CDR2: MNHEY, SMNVEV (reference sequence). The CDR3 totals 15 residues. V lost 7 bases, J lost 8 bases, and 5 bases stayed unmatched. CDR3 loop: CASKWTSGGGGELFF. The CDR3 DNA follows: TGTGCCAGCAAATGGACTAGCGGGGGGGGAGGGGAGCTGTTTTTT.

The gene calls are TRBV5-5 and TRBJ2-7, with a possible D match to TRBD2 (6 bases). Per the germline V gene, CDR1 is SGHKS and CDR2 is YYEKEE (reference sequence). The ends were cut back, 2 bases at V and 1 base at J, with 13 bases in the middle. The CDR3 is 15 amino acids. In nucleotides, the CDR3 is TGTGCCAGCAGCTTTGGCGGGGCGGCATCCTACGAGCAGTACTTC. This codes for CASSFGGAASYEQYF.

The V call is TRBV2, the J call TRBJ2-5; D possibly corresponds to TRBD1 (8 bases). Germline values: CDR1 SNHLY, CDR2 FYNNEI. This CDR3 has 17 residues. V was trimmed by 3 bases and J by 5 bases, leaving 22 bases between them. The DNA of the CDR3 is TGTGCCAGCAGTGATGGACAGGGAGGGTTAAACGGGGAGACCCAGTACTTC. Protein: CASSDGQGGLNGETQYF.

In its sample, this clone was seen once. The gene calls are TRBV11-2 and TRBJ2-7; 8 bases are shared with TRBD1. The CDR3 has 13 residues. Germline V lookup: CDR1 SGHAT, CDR2 FQNNGV. With 3 bases clipped from V and 5 bases from J, the junction kept 3 bases outside the gene matches. The CDR3: CASSLDRVDEQYF. CDR3 DNA: TGTGCCAGCAGCTTGGACAGGGTGGACGAGCAGTACTTC.

This sequence joins TRBV5-6 and TRBJ2-7, with D unclear. The CDR3 spans 11 residues. Germline V gene sequence: CDR1 SGHDT, CDR2 YYEEEE. V was pared by 2 bases and J by 7 bases, with 7 bases between. CDR3: CASSFGTEQYF. CDR3 in DNA: TGTGCCAGCAGCTTTGGCACGGAGCAGTACTTC.

This clone has only one observation. This chain uses TRBV27 with TRBJ2-7; 7 nucleotides align to TRBD1. Per the germline V gene, CDR1 is MNHEY and CDR2 is SMNVEV (reference sequence). CDR3 length equals 17 residues. Trimming removed 3 bases from V and 5 bases from J; junction bases left unmatched: 16. The CDR3 DNA reads TGTGCCAGCAGTTTTCTCACCGGAAGGGGGCAGGGTAACGAGCAGTACTTC. Amino acid sequence: CASSFLTGRGQGNEQYF.

V usage is TRBV2 and J usage is TRBJ2-6; D is possibly TRBD2 (6 bases). This CDR3 spans 15 amino acids. Per germline, CDR1 SNHLY and CDR2 FYNNEI. V lost 5 bases and J 2 bases, leaving 10 bases between the germline ends. The DNA for the CDR3 is TGTGCCAGCAGTAAGGACTATACTGGGGCCAACGTCCTGACTTTC. It yields the protein CASSKDYTGANVLTF.

The J gene is TRBJ1-2, the V gene TRBV19; D is undetermined. Deletions cut 7 bases from V and 7 bases from J, with 19 bases between. CDR1 and CDR2 from the germline V gene are LNHDA and SQIVND (reference sequence). The CDR3 sequence is 14 residues long. The CDR3 spells CASNTDLRGLGYTF. CDR3 DNA sequence: TGTGCCAGTAATACAGACCTACGAGGGCTTGGCTACACCTTC.

Comment on this clone: One end of the junction does not line up with germline, which may come from a read error. The CDR3 sequence is CSSSFGGDRGLFEQYF. CDR3 coding DNA: TGTTCCAGCAGCTTTGGTGGGGACAGGGGCCTTTTTGAGCAGTACTTC. The rearrangement links TRBV7-9 to TRBJ2-7; 10 nucleotides match TRBD1. The length of the CDR3 is 16 residues. CDR1 SEHNR and CDR2 FQNEAQ come from the germline V gene (reference sequence). Drawing the rest from reference TRBV7-9 and TRBJ2-7, the complete variable domain is DTGVSQNPRHKITKRGQNVTFRCDPISEHNRLYWYRQTLGQGPEFLTYFQNEAQLEKSRLLSDRFSAERPKGSFSTLEIQRTEQGDSAMYLCSSSFGGDRGLFEQYFGPGTRLTVT.

The rearrangement uses TRBV10-3 and TRBJ2-1; D is unclear. Per the germline V gene, CDR1 is ENHRY and CDR2 is SYGVKD. V was cut by 4 bases and J by 4 bases, with 5 bases left in between. The CDR3 totals 12 residues. The CDR3 here is CAISGYYNEQFF. In DNA form, the CDR3 reads TGTGCCATCAGTGGCTATTACAATGAGCAGTTCTTC.

J is TRBJ1-5 and V is TRBV27, with 8 bases that match TRBD1. Germline assignment: CDR1 MNHEY and CDR2 SMNVEV (reference sequence). V gave up 6 bases and J gave up 7 bases; unmatched junction bases: 8. This CDR3 has 14 amino acids. CDR3: CASSHRQGRQPQHF. The CDR3 coding sequence is TGTGCCAGCAGCCACCGACAGGGGAGGCAGCCCCAGCATTTT.

This chain links TRBV6-5 with TRBJ2-7; 9 nucleotides align to TRBD1. Germline CDR1 MNHEY, CDR2 SVGAGI. V trimming: 5 bases; J trimming: 6 bases; junction bases outside the gene matches: 5. This CDR3 is built from 13 residues. Written as DNA, the CDR3 is TGTGCCAGCAGTCGACAGGGGGAGGTCGAGCAGTACTTC. As protein: CASSRQGEVEQYF.

This chain connects TRBV6-5 to TRBJ2-7; tentatively, D is TRBD1 (5 bases). This CDR3 spans 14 amino acids. V gave up 0 bases and J gave up 10 bases, with 16 bases separating them. The germline gives CDR1 MNHEY, CDR2 SVGAGI. The CDR3 sequence is CASSYSYRSSKQYF. DNA of the CDR3: TGTGCCAGCAGTTACTCCTACAGGAGTTCAAAACAGTACTTC.

Only one count was recorded for this clone. The chain combines TRBV6-1 with TRBJ2-3; the match to TRBD2 covers 7 bases. Looked up from germline, CDR1 is MNHNS and CDR2 is SASEGT. V lost 7 bases, J lost 5 bases, and 12 bases stayed unmatched. This CDR3 spans 15 amino acids. In DNA, the CDR3 is TGTGCCAGCACAATCTCAATGGGGGGGTTAGATACGCAGTATTTT. Translation: CASTISMGGLDTQYF.

The chain has TRBV4-3 and TRBJ2-1; 8 nucleotides align to TRBD2. The CDR3 sequence is 15 residues long. CDR1 and CDR2 from the germline V gene are LGHNA and YSLEER. Unmatched junction bases numbered 5, after V lost 4 bases and J lost 3 bases. The CDR3: CASSPREGHYNEQFF. DNA of the CDR3: TGCGCCAGCAGCCCACGGGAGGGCCACTACAATGAGCAGTTCTTC.

The V and J genes are TRBV19 and TRBJ2-5, with no clear D. CDR1 is LNHDA and CDR2 is SQIVND in the germline V gene (reference sequence). The CDR3 extends over 14 amino acids. The germline V and J ends were trimmed by 3 bases and 0 bases, with 8 bases remaining between them. CDR3 loop: CASSITQYQETQYF. The CDR3 DNA reads TGTGCCAGTAGTATTACCCAGTACCAAGAGACCCAGTACTTC.

The V and J genes are TRBV7-6 and TRBJ2-1; no reliable D call. The V end was cut by 5 bases, the J end by 0 bases, with 5 bases between. Germline CDR1 and CDR2: SGHVS and FNYEAQ. CDR3 length equals 13 residues. The CDR3 sequence: CASSPSSYNEQFF. The DNA of the CDR3 is TGTGCCAGCAGCCCGAGCTCCTACAATGAGCAGTTCTTC. Filled out from reference TRBV7-6 and TRBJ2-1, the complete variable domain reads GAGVSQSPRYKVTKRGQDVALRCDPISGHVSLYWYRQALGQGPEFLTYFNYEAQQDKSGLPNDRFSAERPEGSISTLTIQRTEQRDSAMYRCASSPSSYNEQFFGPGTRLTVL.

CDR3 region: CASSAKLAEQETQYF. In DNA form, the CDR3 reads TGTGCCAGCAGCGCAAAACTAGCGGAACAAGAGACCCAGTACTTC. This chain joins TRBV9 and TRBJ2-5, with 8 nucleotides matching TRBD2. Germline V gene sequence: CDR1 SGDLS, CDR2 YYNGEE. Germline trimming cut 3 bases from V and 2 bases from J; bases unmatched to any gene: 6. The CDR3 consists of 15 residues.

This clone has only a few counts. V is TRBV4-2 and J is TRBJ2-7, with 9 bases identical to TRBD2. Trimming took 1 base from V and 1 from J; bases not matched to a gene: 2. The CDR3 covers 15 residues. Germline V gene sequence: CDR1 LGHNA, CDR2 YNFKEQ. The CDR3 reads CASSQVAGVSYEQYF. The CDR3 DNA reads TGTGCCAGCAGCCAAGTAGCGGGAGTTTCCTACGAGCAGTACTTC.

The chain couples TRBV7-2 to TRBJ1-1; D unclear. Germline V lookup: CDR1 SGHTA, CDR2 FQGNSA. CDR3 length equals 13 residues. Trimming removed 3 bases at V and 0 bases at J, with 5 bases between. The CDR3 region has the DNA TGTGCCAGCAGCTTTGAGATGAACACTGAAGCTTTCTTT. This translates into CASSFEMNTEAFF.